This T cell receptor beta chain was identified in a study of T cell clonality in common variable immunodeficiency. Study-level points and caveats: CVID subjects shared fewer TCRbeta clones than healthy controls did. The cause of increased CVID clonality remains unclear without subpopulation sequencing. Reportedly, TCR beta sequences from common variable immunodeficiency showed fewer deletions and N-nucleotide insertions.

TCRdb's table, derived via immunoSEQ multiplex PCR, lists solely in-frame clones and lacks some. The sample offers around 40,000 clones and no singletons, the top ten holding around 2.1%. This clone was counted at least ten times. Its antigen is unknown. The CDR3 end is not reached by the read, which stops 3 residues before it; the germline J gene fills it in. The CDR3 is 13 amino acids. V was pared by 2 bases and J by 1 base, with 8 bases between. CDR1 and CDR2 (germline): GTSNPN, SVGIG (reference sequence). Source material: peripheral blood mononuclear cells. The source is a person aged 18-69 years in good health. The V call is TRBV30, the J call TRBJ1-1; D ambiguous. The part of the CDR3 DNA that was read is TGTGCCTGGAGTCTTCGAGGGAACACTGAA. Translated: CAWSLRGNTE. The entire CDR3 is CAWSLRGNTEAFF.